Below are 13 T cell receptor beta chains sequenced from a single sample in a study of T-cell memory formation after mild COVID-19. TCRdb reanalysed the 5' RACE reads using MiXCR and keeps one entry per CDR3 protein. Of hundreds of thousands of distinct CDR3 sequences listed, roughly 15% are singletons. The sample was PBMCs or a T cell subset sorted from them (not recorded which). These receptors came from a man aged 18 to 30 who had mild COVID-19 (a few samples of this study predate the infection). Cell type and time point are not known.

The table lists this clonotype with a few counts. The rearrangement links TRBV7-2 to TRBJ2-1, with D possibly being TRBD2 (6 bases). Deletions cut 3 bases from V and 1 base from J, with 10 bases between. CDR1 and CDR2 (germline): SGHTA, FQGNSA. This CDR3 is 15 amino acids long. The CDR3 DNA follows: TGTGCCAGCAGCTTCGGGACTTGGTCCTACAATGAGCAGTTCTTC. Encoded protein: CASSFGTWSYNEQFF.

This chain connects TRBV6-4 to TRBJ2-7; 8 nucleotides align to TRBD2. This CDR3 spans 16 amino acids. Trimming cost V 3 bases and J 3 bases; bases outside gene matches: 10. Per germline, CDR1 MRHNA and CDR2 SNTAGT. The CDR3 protein is CASSESSGGQCYEQYV. In DNA, the CDR3 is TGTGCCAGCAGTGAATCCAGCGGGGGCCAATGCTACGAGCAGTACGTC.

The chain carries TRBV5-1 and TRBJ2-3; 8 positions agree with TRBD1. Unmatched junction bases numbered 4, after V lost 0 bases and J lost 4 bases. Germline loops: CDR1 SGHRS, CDR2 YFSETQ. The CDR3 covers 15 residues. CDR3 protein: CASSLGQGAADTQYF. The DNA of the CDR3 is TGCGCCAGCAGCTTGGGGCAGGGGGCCGCAGATACGCAGTATTTT.

The CDR3: CASSLAWGSEEAFF. In nucleotides, the CDR3 is TGCGCCAGCAGCCTTGCGTGGGGGTCGGAGGAAGCTTTCTTT. The chain joins TRBV5-1 to TRBJ1-1, with a tentative D call TRBD1 (5 bases). Between the trimmed V and J ends, which lost 4 bases and 8 bases, there was a span of 18 bases. The germline gives CDR1 SGHRS, CDR2 YFSETQ. The CDR3 is made up of 14 amino acids.

This clonotype has just a few counts. The chain links TRBV5-1 to TRBJ2-1; a possible D gene is TRBD1 (5 bases). Germline V gene lookup returns CDR1 SGHRS and CDR2 YFSETQ. V was clipped by 5 bases and J by 7 bases, with 10 bases between them. CDR3 length: 12 residues. The CDR3 sequence: CASRAQGNEQFF. CDR3 nucleotides: TGCGCCAGCAGGGCGCAGGGTAATGAGCAGTTCTTC.

The chain couples TRBV12-3 or TRBV12-4 to TRBJ2-5, with a possible D match to TRBD1 (6 bases). Trimming removed 3 bases from V and 9 bases from J, with 26 bases in between. This CDR3 has 17 residues. CDR3 region: CASSFLGATGYDEAQYF. The CDR3 coding sequence is TGTGCCAGCAGTTTTCTCGGGGCTACAGGGTACGATGAGGCCCAGTACTTC.

This clonotype has ten or more counts. The chain couples TRBV7-9 to TRBJ1-5, with D tentatively TRBD1 (5 bases). Germline CDR1 reads SEHNR; CDR2 reads FQNEAQ (reference sequence). This CDR3 is 13 amino acids long. V was pared by 5 bases and J by 2 bases, with 7 bases between. CDR3 sequence: CASSVTGNQPQHF. The CDR3 DNA is TGTGCCAGCAGCGTGACAGGCAATCAGCCCCAGCATTTT. Variable domain in full (rest from reference TRBV7-9 and TRBJ1-5): DTGVSQNPRHKITKRGQNVTFRCDPISEHNRLYWYRQTLGQGPEFLTYFQNEAQLEKSRLLSDRFSAERPKGSFSTLEIQRTEQGDSAMYLCASSVTGNQPQHFGDGTRLSIL.

In its sample, this clonotype was seen many times. This chain uses TRBV28 with TRBJ2-7; a possible D gene is TRBD1 (5 bases). Germline V lookup: CDR1 MDHEN, CDR2 SYDVKM. The CDR3 contains 13 residues. Trimming cost V 3 bases and J 3 bases, with 9 bases left between them. The chain's CDR3 is CASSLTERYEQYF. The CDR3 nucleotides are TGTGCCAGCAGTTTGACAGAGCGCTACGAGCAGTACTTC.

This clonotype was counted a few times. The V and J genes are TRBV4-1 and TRBJ2-7; a possible D gene is TRBD2 (6 bases). The CDR3 runs to 15 residues. The germline gives CDR1 MGHRA, CDR2 YSYEKL. Trimming took 4 bases from V and 1 from J, leaving 14 bases between them. CDR3 DNA sequence: TGCGCCAGCAGCCCTCTTTGGCGGGGATCCTACGAGCAGTACTTC. Translated: CASSPLWRGSYEQYF.

The chain has TRBV5-5 and TRBJ2-5; 8 bases agree with TRBD2. The CDR3 is 14 amino acids. Per the germline V gene, CDR1 is SGHKS and CDR2 is YYEKEE (reference sequence). With 5 bases clipped from V and 5 bases from J, the junction kept 8 bases outside the gene matches. The CDR3 DNA follows: TGTGCCAGCAGGCCCTCGGGGGGGCGGGAGACCCAGTACTTC. It specifies CASRPSGGRETQYF.

The V call is TRBV27, the J call TRBJ1-1; the D gene is possibly TRBD1 (6 bases). Germline V CDR1 and CDR2: MNHEY, SMNVEV (reference sequence). The CDR3 has 13 amino acids. Trimming stripped 5 bases from V and 4 bases from J, with 11 bases between. The CDR3 sequence: CASSRGYGTEAFF. The DNA of the CDR3 is TGTGCCAGCAGTAGGGGGTATGGCACTGAAGCTTTCTTT.

This clonotype was seen many times. The chain recombines TRBV28 with TRBJ2-1, with D perhaps being TRBD1 or TRBD2 (5 bases each). V dropped 4 bases and J dropped 0 bases, with 16 bases sitting between them. This CDR3 is built from 17 residues. Germline CDR1 MDHEN, CDR2 SYDVKM. The CDR3 protein is CASSSSGTRRSYNEQFF. The CDR3 DNA reads TGTGCCAGCAGTTCCTCCGGGACCAGGCGCTCCTACAATGAGCAGTTCTTC.

This clonotype showed up many times. The rearrangement links TRBV20-1 to TRBJ1-5; the D gene is possibly TRBD1 (5 bases). With 6 bases removed from V and 9 bases from J, the gap between germline ends came to 18 bases. The germline gives CDR1 DFQATT, CDR2 SNEGSKA (reference sequence). The CDR3 runs 13 residues. CDR3 coding DNA: TGCAGTGCCCATGAGGGGCCCGGAGGGCCCCAGCATTTT. Translating gives CSAHEGPGGPQHF.